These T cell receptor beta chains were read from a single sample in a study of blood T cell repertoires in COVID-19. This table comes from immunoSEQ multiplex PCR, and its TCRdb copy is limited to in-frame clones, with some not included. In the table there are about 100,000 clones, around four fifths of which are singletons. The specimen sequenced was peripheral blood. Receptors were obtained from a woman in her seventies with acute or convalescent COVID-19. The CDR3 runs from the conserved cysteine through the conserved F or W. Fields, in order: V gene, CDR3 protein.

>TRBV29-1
CSGDGLAGTDTQYF
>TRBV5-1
CASSLDGTASTDTQYF
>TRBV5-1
CASALATTGTSNGYTF
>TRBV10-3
CAISQTGNYGYTF
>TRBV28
CASSLPGGSFNQPQHF
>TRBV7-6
CASSRPSLAGGSYNEQFF
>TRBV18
CASSPRTGPETQYF
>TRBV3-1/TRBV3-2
CASSPSVLGEQYF
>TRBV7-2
CASSFGMGAFF
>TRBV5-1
CASSLNSVTDTQYF
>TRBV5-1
CASSKYRETTEAFF
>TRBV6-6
CASSPRTGNGYTF
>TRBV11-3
CASSVSGGMTTQYF
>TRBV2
CASSTGSSNYGYTF